This TCR beta chain was observed in a study of somatic mutations in cytotoxic T cells in rheumatoid arthritis. About the study: Patients had over 25 ml EDTA blood drawn right after diagnosis, before any treatment. In some cases, T-cell populations stained with V beta antibodies were flow-sorted at nearly 100% purity, and these included V beta1+ cells sequenced for TCRB. Study-level results: Significant differences in CD8+ T-cell clonality were not found between rheumatoid arthritis patients and healthy controls (age-matched).

Positive magnetic bead selection isolated CD4+ and CD8+ cells, and flow cytometry checked purity. This clone showed up just a few times. What it recognizes is unknown. V lost 7 bases, J lost 5 bases, and 18 bases lay in between. The CDR3 length is 14 residues. CDR1 is SGHVS, CDR2 FQNEAQ, per germline. The table came from immunoSEQ multiplex PCR; TCRdb's copy has only in-frame clones and leaves some out. The table includes under 11,000 clones, around 82% detected once. This chain connects TRBV7-8 to TRBJ2-7; D possibly corresponds to TRBD2 (6 bases). The sequence was obtained from an adult with rheumatoid arthritis. Input material: CD8+ T cells sorted from blood. The CDR3 here is CASTPPGSGHEQYF. The CDR3 DNA follows: TGTGCCAGCACCCCCCCGGGTAGCGGCCACGAGCAGTACTTC.